The 7 T cell receptor beta chains reported below all come from one sample, sequenced in a study of T cell repertoires in cytomegalovirus infection. Using its own MiXCR run on the reads, TCRdb lists one record per CDR3 protein. Among around 800,000 distinct CDR3 sequences listed, approximately 32% were seen once. Antigens for these TCRs are unknown. Specimen: cultured CD8+ T cells from PBMCs, collected from culture after CMV antigen stimulation. These receptors all stem from a human donor in good health (CMV status not recorded). Some clones in this sample may be carry-over from other donors' samples.

As for this clonotype: Relative to the germline gene, one junction end is altered; a read error may explain this. The CDR3 bases are TGTGCCAGCCGTTTGGAGCCTCAGGTGAACACTGAAGCTTTCTTT. It encodes CASRLEPQVNTEAFF. The chain uses TRBV27 and TRBJ1-1, with D unclear. The length of the CDR3 is 15 residues. The germline CDR1 and CDR2 sequences are MNHEY and SMNVEV (reference sequence).

This clonotype came up once. This rearrangement joins TRBV9 to TRBJ2-7; no firm D call. This CDR3 spans 14 amino acids. CDR1 and CDR2 from the germline V gene are SGDLS and YYNGEE. Trimming took off 1 base at V and 1 base at J, with 9 bases between the two ends. The CDR3 here is CASSVSLGSYEQYF. The CDR3 region has the DNA TGTGCCAGCAGCGTATCCTTAGGGTCCTACGAGCAGTACTTC.

CDR3: CASRRATGVNSPLHF. CDR3 nucleotide sequence: TGTGCCAGCAGACGAGCGACAGGAGTCAATTCACCCCTCCACTTT. The gene calls are TRBV7-9 and TRBJ1-6; a possible D gene is TRBD1 (6 bases). Trimming removed 6 bases at V and 7 bases at J, with 16 bases between. The CDR3 is made up of 15 amino acids. CDR1 and CDR2 (germline): SEHNR, FQNEAQ (reference sequence).

The rearrangement links TRBV6-2 or TRBV6-3 to TRBJ2-1; possibly TRBD2 for D (6 bases). Germline V gene lookup returns CDR1 MNHEY and CDR2 SVGEGT. CDR3 size: 14 residues. V was shortened by 7 bases and J by 3 bases, with 13 bases between the two germline ends. The CDR3 nucleotides are TGTGCCAGCACCCTTGGGGGGTTCTACAATGAGCAGTTCTTC. Protein sequence: CASTLGGFYNEQFF.

CDR3 nucleotides: TGTGCCAGTAGGCAAGGGCTAGATACGCAGTATTTT. Translating gives CASRQGLDTQYF. The chain joins TRBV19 to TRBJ2-3, with unresolved D. The CDR3 has 12 amino acids. V was trimmed by 6 bases and J by 5 bases, leaving 9 bases between them. CDR1 LNHDA and CDR2 SQIVND come from the germline V gene (reference sequence). The whole variable domain, remainder taken from reference TRBV19 and TRBJ2-3, is DGGITQSPKYLFRKEGQNVTLSCEQNLNHDAMYWYRQDPGQGLRLIYYSQIVNDFQKGDIAEGYSVSREKKESFPLTVTSAQKNPTAFYLCASRQGLDTQYFGPGTRLTVL.

The rearrangement uses TRBV7-6 and TRBJ1-1; D ambiguous. Per germline, CDR1 SGHVS and CDR2 FNYEAQ. Trimming shortened V by 1 base and J by 6 bases, and 12 bases separated the two germline ends. The CDR3 contains 14 residues. CDR3 region: CASSLEVTLAEAFF. The CDR3 DNA reads as TGTGCCAGCAGCTTAGAAGTCACTCTTGCTGAAGCTTTCTTT.

J is TRBJ1-3 and V is TRBV2; D gene uncertain. The CDR3 contains 14 residues. V dropped 3 bases and J dropped 8 bases, with 14 bases sitting between them. The germline CDR1 and CDR2 sequences are SNHLY and FYNNEI. The CDR3 DNA sequence: TGTGCCAGCAGTGACGTCCGGGGTCATTACACCATATATTTT. Its translation: CASSDVRGHYTIYF.